The 2 T cell receptor beta chains in this list originate from one sample, sequenced in a study of blood T cell repertoires in COVID-19. The protocol was immunoSEQ multiplex PCR, while the TCRdb copy is restricted to in-frame clones and leaves out a portion. The table lists fewer than 600,000 clones, roughly 90% of them singletons. Sequencing was carried out using PBMCs or T cells enriched from blood (not recorded which). Source of these receptors: a woman aged 35 to 49 who had recovered from COVID-19.

Points on this clone: Other DNA sequences in this specimen translate into the identical CDR3. This chain connects TRBV27 to TRBJ1-1; D possibly corresponds to TRBD1 (5 bases). CDR3 size: 13 residues. The germline V gene has CDR1 MNHEY and CDR2 SMNVEV (reference sequence). V was trimmed by 2 bases and J by 5 bases, leaving 9 bases between them. The DNA for the CDR3 is TGTGCCAGCAGTTTAATTCGGGGGACTGAAGCTTTCTTT. Protein product: CASSLIRGTEAFF.

This clone was observed once. The CDR3 DNA reads as TGCGCCAGCAGCATTGGTTCCGGGATTGCTGAGCAGTTCTTC. Residues: CASSIGSGIAEQFF. The chain has TRBV4-3 and TRBJ2-1; maybe TRBD2 (5 bases). The CDR3 has 14 amino acids. The germline V and J ends were trimmed by 5 bases and 9 bases, with 17 bases remaining between them. Germline-derived CDR1 and CDR2 are LGHNA and YSLEER.